The entry that follows covers one TCR beta chain sequence. No cognate antigen has been identified for it. The record has no base qualities; no much larger clone is one base away. Receptor libraries were prepared by the immunoSEQ multiplex PCR assay. TCRdb retrieved this table from immuneACCESS and kept in-frame rearrangements only. Not all clones are present; in checked studies, unresolved V genes account for under half, and no reason is known for the remainder. Counted in this sample were approximately 660,000 clones; approximately 87% of them appeared once. The leading ten clones occupy 0.0095% to 0.011% of the sample. The CDR3 has 15 amino acids, counting the end cysteine and phenylalanine. Only the CDR3 portion is preserved as DNA: 45 bases, with reading frame beginning at the first base. V gives up 2 bases and J gives up 2 bases, and the segment between their germline ends measures 13 bases. According to the germline V gene (reference sequence), CDR1 reads MNHEY and CDR2 reads SMNVEV.

The sample is drawn from a study of shared T cell receptors in the human thymus (dated by TCRdb to the early 2020s). Regarding the complete study: The study examined how the human thymus generates shared, self-reactive T-cell receptor alpha chains.

This same sample was also part of a study on human thymus T cells. Per that second paper: In Finland, the donors were immunologically healthy infants who were having open corrective cardiac surgery for congenital heart defects. Thymus tissue was obtained as surgical resects removed during corrective cardiac surgery. Usage of V and J gene segments appeared to be biased in both the thymic and the peripheral blood repertoires. According to the related research, thymic TCR repertoires were highly overlapping among unrelated individuals. The study used fewer than ten infant thymus samples plus four related peripheral blood samples to characterize TCR alpha and beta repertoires. Donor ages ranged from about 7 to 250 days, and the cohort comprised about six male and a couple of female infants. After being mechanically released from the tissue, thymocytes were kept at -70 degrees C in pellets of roughly 10-33 million cells. Genomic DNA was extracted from frozen cell pellets with a QIAsymphony instrument. The immunoSEQ multiplex PCR assay was used to amplify the TCRB and TCRAD loci from a standardized quantity of quality-controlled genomic DNA. The V(D)J region was spanned by amplicons of a length sufficient to cover the CDR3 and to identify V and J genes. Amplicon sequencing was performed on an Illumina platform through the commercial immunoSEQ service. Corrections for primer bias and sequencing errors followed previously described methods, while TCRAD and TCRB definitions were based on the IMGT database. The repertoires were analysed using immunoSEQ Analyzer 3.0 and VDJTools for basic statistics, V/J segment usage, diversity estimates, rarefaction and pairwise overlap. To estimate diversity, the Chao1, ChaoE, Efron-Thisted, Shannon and inverse Simpson indices were applied, and diversity was also estimated on datasets down-sampled to the smallest sample. Repertoire overlap was determined by strict matching of CDR3 nucleotide sequence, V gene and J gene, and Jaccard-based multidimensional scaling clustering was applied. On average, around 780,000 unique TCRB clonotypes were obtained from thymus samples, compared with approximately 84,000 from blood samples.

The sample comprised thymocytes. The chain uses TRBV27 and TRBJ2-7, with the D gene too uncertain to name. This receptor was obtained from a boy under two years old with a congenital heart defect. Donor details come from another sample of the same person, matched by shared clones. The nucleotide sequence is TGTGCCAGCAGTTTAAGTAGCCAGAGGCCCTACGAGCAGTACTTC. This codes for CASSLSSQRPYEQYF.